The rows below give T cell receptor beta chains drawn from one sample of a study of human T cells and chemical hapten exposure. TCRdb called the RACE reads again in MiXCR, with one record for every CDR3 protein. The sample contains 200,000 to 300,000 distinct CDR3 sequences, 7% to 10% of which appear only once. The sample consisted of whole blood, taken in connection with sensitization to the hapten diphenylcyclopropenone (DPC). The receptors derive from a woman aged 40 to 49 with alopecia areata. Some clones in this sample may be carry-over from other donors' samples. Both conserved end residues are part of each CDR3. The D gene is left open where the match is weak. Rows may omit the clone size; those that give it use once, few, many or a size class.

v_gene: TRBV10-3
d_gene: NA
len: 13
j_gene: TRBJ2-1
abundance: many
CDR3nt: TGTGCCATCAGTGGGGGTATTGCCAATGAGCAGTTCTTC
CDR3aa: CAISGGIANEQFF

v_gene: TRBV7-8
d_gene: TRBD2
len: 17
j_gene: TRBJ2-1
abundance: NA
CDR3nt: TGTGCCAGCAGTCCTGGACTAGCGGGAGCGGGTTACAATGAGCAGTTCTTC
CDR3aa: CASSPGLAGAGYNEQFF

v_gene: TRBV20-1
d_gene: TRBD2
len: 16
j_gene: TRBJ2-2
abundance: NA
CDR3nt: TGCAGTGCTAGACCTAGCGGGAGGGCTAACACCGGGGAGCTGTTTTTT
CDR3aa: CSARPSGRANTGELFF

v_gene: TRBV6-6
d_gene: TRBD2
len: 14
j_gene: TRBJ2-3
abundance: NA
CDR3nt: TGTGCCAGCATCCTGGGGGGGTCGGCAGATACGCAGTATTTT
CDR3aa: CASILGGSADTQYF

v_gene: TRBV4-2
d_gene: NA
len: 15
j_gene: TRBJ2-3
abundance: NA
CDR3nt: NA
CDR3aa: CASSTSDRPTDTQYF

v_gene: TRBV5-4
d_gene: TRBD2
len: 15
j_gene: TRBJ2-1
abundance: few
CDR3nt: TGTGCCAGCAGCCCTAGCGGGGGACGCTACAATGAGCAGTTCTTC
CDR3aa: CASSPSGGRYNEQFF

v_gene: TRBV5-1
d_gene: NA
len: 14
j_gene: TRBJ2-2
abundance: few
CDR3nt: TGCGCCAGCAGCCTGACCTTGGAGACCGGGGAGCTGTTTTTT
CDR3aa: CASSLTLETGELFF

v_gene: TRBV6-6
d_gene: TRBD2
len: 22
j_gene: TRBJ2-7
abundance: NA
CDR3nt: TGTGCCAGCAGTTACCCAATTGGGGGCCGATCAGGGGTTGCTAGCGGGACGCACGAGCAGTACTTC
CDR3aa: CASSYPIGGRSGVASGTHEQYF

v_gene: TRBV5-6
d_gene: NA
len: 12
j_gene: TRBJ2-5
abundance: NA
CDR3nt: TGTGCCAGCAGATTAGTTGGGGAGACCCAGTACTTC
CDR3aa: CASRLVGETQYF

v_gene: TRBV20-1
d_gene: NA
len: 14
j_gene: TRBJ2-7
abundance: NA
CDR3nt: TGCAGTGCTCTACCACCCGGGGGTATTTACGAGCAGTACTTC
CDR3aa: CSALPPGGIYEQYF

v_gene: TRBV5-1
d_gene: TRBD2
len: 14
j_gene: TRBJ2-1
abundance: few
CDR3nt: TGCGCCAGCAGCTCTGCTAGCGGGATAAATGAGCAGTTCTTC
CDR3aa: CASSSASGINEQFF

v_gene: TRBV29-1
d_gene: NA
len: 11
j_gene: TRBJ2-5
abundance: NA
CDR3nt: TGCAGCGTGTCGGTCCAAGAGACCCAGTACTTC
CDR3aa: CSVSVQETQYF

v_gene: TRBV6-5
d_gene: TRBD1
len: 14
j_gene: TRBJ2-2
abundance: many
CDR3nt: TGTGCCAGCAGCAACAGGGGTTCCACCGGGGAGCTGTTTTTT
CDR3aa: CASSNRGSTGELFF

v_gene: TRBV29-1
d_gene: NA
len: 13
j_gene: TRBJ2-1
abundance: NA
CDR3nt: TGCAGCGTTGCAGGTCAGCTGAAGGATGAGCAGTTCTTC
CDR3aa: CSVAGQLKDEQFF

v_gene: TRBV2
d_gene: NA
len: 15
j_gene: TRBJ2-3
abundance: few
CDR3nt: TGTGCCAGCAGTGTACTGAGGGGTAGCACAGATACGCAGTATTTT
CDR3aa: CASSVLRGSTDTQYF

v_gene: TRBV20-1
d_gene: TRBD1
len: 14
j_gene: TRBJ2-7
abundance: many
CDR3nt: TGCAGTGCAAAAGACTGGGACAGACCCTACGAGCAGTACTTC
CDR3aa: CSAKDWDRPYEQYF

v_gene: TRBV5-1
d_gene: TRBD2
len: 14
j_gene: TRBJ2-1
abundance: many
CDR3nt: TGCGCCAGCAGCTTGTACGGGACTAGCTATGAGCAGTTCTTC
CDR3aa: CASSLYGTSYEQFF

v_gene: TRBV20-1
d_gene: TRBD2
len: 19
j_gene: TRBJ2-3
abundance: few
CDR3nt: TGCAGTGCTAGAGATATTGGACTAGCGGGAACCTCTAGCACAGATACGCAGTATTTT
CDR3aa: CSARDIGLAGTSSTDTQYF

v_gene: TRBV20-1
d_gene: NA
len: 14
j_gene: TRBJ2-3
abundance: NA
CDR3nt: TGCAGTGCAGAGGGACTGCACAGCACAGATACGCAGTATTTT
CDR3aa: CSAEGLHSTDTQYF

v_gene: TRBV7-9
d_gene: NA
len: 17
j_gene: TRBJ1-3
abundance: NA
CDR3nt: TGTGCCAGCAGTCGTAGAGGAGGGACCTTCTCTGGAAACACCATATATTTT
CDR3aa: CASSRRGGTFSGNTIYF

v_gene: TRBV30
d_gene: NA
len: 11
j_gene: TRBJ1-4
abundance: few
CDR3nt: TGTGCCTGGAGTCCTGGTGAAAGACTGTTTTTT
CDR3aa: CAWSPGERLFF

v_gene: TRBV6-4
d_gene: NA
len: 15
j_gene: TRBJ2-3
abundance: many
CDR3nt: TGTGCCAGCAGTGAGGATTGGCCTAGCTTGGAGGGGCAGTATTTT
CDR3aa: CASSEDWPSLEGQYF

v_gene: TRBV14
d_gene: NA
len: 13
j_gene: TRBJ2-2
abundance: NA
CDR3nt: TGTGCCAGCAGCCAACAGGTATCCGGGGAGCTGTTTTTT
CDR3aa: CASSQQVSGELFF

v_gene: TRBV10-3
d_gene: NA
len: 14
j_gene: TRBJ1-2
abundance: few
CDR3nt: TGTGCCATCAGTGTTTCCGAGGTAGACTATGGCTACACCTTC
CDR3aa: CAISVSEVDYGYTF

v_gene: TRBV25-1
d_gene: NA
len: 12
j_gene: TRBJ2-5
abundance: few
CDR3nt: TGTGCCAGCCAGGGGTGGCAAGAGACCCAGTACTTC
CDR3aa: CASQGWQETQYF

v_gene: TRBV6-2/TRBV6-3
d_gene: NA
len: 11
j_gene: TRBJ2-1
abundance: few
CDR3nt: TGTGCCAGCAGTTCAGTCCATGAGCAGTTCTTC
CDR3aa: CASSSVHEQFF

v_gene: TRBV11-1
d_gene: NA
len: 14
j_gene: TRBJ2-5
abundance: NA
CDR3nt: TGTGCCAGCAGCCCCCGCGTGGGACAAGAGACCCAGTACTTC
CDR3aa: CASSPRVGQETQYF